This T cell receptor (beta chain) was identified in a study of blood T cell repertoires in COVID-19. Whole-study context: Specimens from acute and convalescent COVID-19 originated in the United States, Italy and Spain. Sample material is recorded as cDNA or gDNA derived from T cells, B-cell-depleted T cells, or PBMCs.

This CDR3 has 15 residues. V was cut by 1 base and J by 4 bases, with 13 bases left in between. CDR1 is MNHEY, CDR2 SMNVEV, per germline (reference sequence). The protocol was immunoSEQ multiplex PCR, while the TCRdb copy is restricted to in-frame clones and leaves out a portion. The data hold approximately 260,000 clones, with roughly four fifths observed a single time. This study enrolled people aged roughly 18 to 89 from 24 US geographic areas. Cohort assignment relied on participant-reported clinical history. This clonotype was obtained from a man aged 30 to 39 with acute COVID-19. The sequenced sample consisted of PBMCs or T cells enriched from blood (not recorded which). The gene calls are TRBV27 and TRBJ1-1, with D tentatively TRBD1 (6 bases). CDR3 coding DNA: TGTGCCAGCAGTTTATTGGGGGCTGGGAGCACTGAAGCTTTCTTT. Translated: CASSLLGAGSTEAFF.